The source of this T cell receptor beta chain is a study of blood T cell repertoires in COVID-19. The CDR3 has 15 amino acids. Germline CDR1 is PRHDT and CDR2 is FYEKMQ (reference sequence). Trimming at V came to 5 bases and at J to 0 bases, leaving 6 bases not matched to a gene. Profiling relied on immunoSEQ multiplex PCR, and the TCRdb table lists in-frame clones only, not all of them. The top ten hold around 0.9% of the sample, which has 450,000 or so clones, approximately 92% seen once. This receptor was obtained from a man between 18 and 29 years old with COVID-19, enrolled during active disease. Sequencing used peripheral blood. The V gene is TRBV13, the J gene TRBJ2-7; the match to TRBD2 covers 8 bases. CDR3 sequence (DNA): TGTGCCAGCAGCAAGAGCGGGAGCCTCTCCTACGAGCAGTACTTC. As protein: CASSKSGSLSYEQYF.